This TCR beta chain came from a study of cytomegalovirus exposure and HLA in healthy donors. General observations from the study: Under in vitro conditions, three CMV-associated chains were confirmed as specific for CMV antigens.

Those who donated were healthy bone marrow donors. In regard to this clone: Its antigen is unknown.

The PCR had 60 Vbeta and 13 Jbeta primers. The method was immunoSEQ multiplex PCR; TCRdb's version includes in-frame clones alone and lacks a portion of them. The sample contains 100,000 to 150,000 clones, roughly 78% of which appear only once. The V gene lost 1 base and the J gene lost 0 bases, with 5 bases spanning the gap. Germline V gives CDR1 SGHRS, CDR2 YFSETQ. CDR3 size: 14 residues. This clonotype originated in a man aged 35 to 55 in good health and CMV-seronegative. Material for sequencing was PBMCs. V and J are TRBV5-1 and TRBJ2-1; D gene unclear. The CDR3, as DNA: TGCGCCAGCAGCTTGCGCAGCTCCTACAATGAGCAGTTCTTC. It encodes CASSLRSSYNEQFF.